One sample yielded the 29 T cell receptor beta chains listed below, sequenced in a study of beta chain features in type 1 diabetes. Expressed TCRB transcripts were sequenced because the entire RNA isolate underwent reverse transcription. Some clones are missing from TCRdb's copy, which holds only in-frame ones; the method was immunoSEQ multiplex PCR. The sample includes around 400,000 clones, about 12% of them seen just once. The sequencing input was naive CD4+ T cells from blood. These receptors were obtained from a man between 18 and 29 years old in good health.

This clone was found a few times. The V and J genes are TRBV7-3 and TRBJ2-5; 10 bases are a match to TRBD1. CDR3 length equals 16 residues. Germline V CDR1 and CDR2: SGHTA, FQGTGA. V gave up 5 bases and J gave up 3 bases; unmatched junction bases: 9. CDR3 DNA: TGTGCCAGCAGCCATAACGGTGGGACAGGGGAAGAGACCCAGTACTTC. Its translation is CASSHNGGTGEETQYF.

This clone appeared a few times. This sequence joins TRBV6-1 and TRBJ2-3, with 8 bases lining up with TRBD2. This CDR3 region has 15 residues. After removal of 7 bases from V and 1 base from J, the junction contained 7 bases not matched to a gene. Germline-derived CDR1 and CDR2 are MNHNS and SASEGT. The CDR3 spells CASTGGAAGTDTQYF. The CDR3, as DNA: TGTGCCAGCACCGGGGGGGCGGCGGGCACAGATACGCAGTATTTT.

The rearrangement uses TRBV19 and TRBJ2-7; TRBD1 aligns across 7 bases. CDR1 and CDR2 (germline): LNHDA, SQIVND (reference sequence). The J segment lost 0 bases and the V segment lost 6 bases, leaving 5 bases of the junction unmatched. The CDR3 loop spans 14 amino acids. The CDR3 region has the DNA TGTGCCAGTAGCTTGACAGGGACCTCCTACGAGCAGTACTTC. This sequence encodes CASSLTGTSYEQYF. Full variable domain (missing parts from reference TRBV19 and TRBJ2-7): DGGITQSPKYLFRKEGQNVTLSCEQNLNHDAMYWYRQDPGQGLRLIYYSQIVNDFQKGDIAEGYSVSREKKESFPLTVTSAQKNPTAFYLCASSLTGTSYEQYFGPGTRLTVT.

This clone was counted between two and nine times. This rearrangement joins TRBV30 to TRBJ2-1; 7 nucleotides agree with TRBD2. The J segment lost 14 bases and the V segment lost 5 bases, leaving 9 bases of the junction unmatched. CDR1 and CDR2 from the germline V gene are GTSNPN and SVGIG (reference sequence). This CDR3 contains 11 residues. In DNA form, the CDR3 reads TGTGCCTGGGGGGAGTGGGGGGGAGAGTTCTTC. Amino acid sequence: CAWGEWGGEFF.

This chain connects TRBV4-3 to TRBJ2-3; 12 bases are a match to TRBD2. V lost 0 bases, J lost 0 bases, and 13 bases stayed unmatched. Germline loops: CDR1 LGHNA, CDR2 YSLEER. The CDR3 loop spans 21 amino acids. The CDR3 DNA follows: TGCGCCAGCAGCCAAGATTTAGGCGGCGGACTAGCGGGGTCTAGCACAGATACGCAGTATTTT. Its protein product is CASSQDLGGGLAGSSTDTQYF.

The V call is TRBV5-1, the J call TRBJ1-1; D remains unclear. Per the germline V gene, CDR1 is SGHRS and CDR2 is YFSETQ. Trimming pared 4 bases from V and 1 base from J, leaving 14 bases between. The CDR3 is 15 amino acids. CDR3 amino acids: CASSASGLQNTEAFF. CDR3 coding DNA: TGCGCCAGCAGCGCATCAGGTTTGCAGAACACTGAAGCTTTCTTT.

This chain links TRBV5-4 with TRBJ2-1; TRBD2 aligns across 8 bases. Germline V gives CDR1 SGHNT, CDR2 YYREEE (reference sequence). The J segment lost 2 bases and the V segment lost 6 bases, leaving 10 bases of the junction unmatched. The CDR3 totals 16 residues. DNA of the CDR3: TGTGCCAGCAATCTGCGGAGCGGGAGTACCTACAATGAGCAGTTCTTC. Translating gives CASNLRSGSTYNEQFF.

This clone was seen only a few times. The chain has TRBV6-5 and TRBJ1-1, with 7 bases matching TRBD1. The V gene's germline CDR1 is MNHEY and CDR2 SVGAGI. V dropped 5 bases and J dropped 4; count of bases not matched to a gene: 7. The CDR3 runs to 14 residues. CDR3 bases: TGTGCCAGCAGTCCCCGACAGGGAGGCACTGAAGCTTTCTTT. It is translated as CASSPRQGGTEAFF.

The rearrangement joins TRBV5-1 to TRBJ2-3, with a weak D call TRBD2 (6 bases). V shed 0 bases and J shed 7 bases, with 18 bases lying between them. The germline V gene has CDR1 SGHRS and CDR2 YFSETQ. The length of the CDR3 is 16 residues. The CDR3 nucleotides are TGCGCCAGCAGCTTGGTTCAGGGCAGGGAGGCAAATACGCAGTATTTT. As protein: CASSLVQGREANTQYF. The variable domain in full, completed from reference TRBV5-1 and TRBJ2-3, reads KAGVTQTPRYLIKTRGQQVTLSCSPISGHRSVSWYQQTPGQGLQFLFEYFSETQRNKGNFPGRFSGRQFSNSRSEMNVSTLELGDSALYLCASSLVQGREANTQYFGPGTRLTVL.

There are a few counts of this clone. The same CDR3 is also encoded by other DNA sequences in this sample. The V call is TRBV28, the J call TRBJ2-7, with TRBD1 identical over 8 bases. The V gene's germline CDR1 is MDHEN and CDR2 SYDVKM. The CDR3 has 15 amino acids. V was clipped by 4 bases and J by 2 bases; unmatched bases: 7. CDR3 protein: CASSSPGTGPYEQYF. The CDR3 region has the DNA TGTGCCAGCAGTTCCCCCGGGACAGGACCCTACGAGCAGTACTTC.

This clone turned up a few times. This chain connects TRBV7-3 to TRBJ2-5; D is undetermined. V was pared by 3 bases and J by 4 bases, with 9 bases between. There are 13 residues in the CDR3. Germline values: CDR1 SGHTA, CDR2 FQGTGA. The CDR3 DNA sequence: TGTGCCAGCAGCTTCGGAGCACGAGAGACCCAGTACTTC. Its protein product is CASSFGARETQYF.

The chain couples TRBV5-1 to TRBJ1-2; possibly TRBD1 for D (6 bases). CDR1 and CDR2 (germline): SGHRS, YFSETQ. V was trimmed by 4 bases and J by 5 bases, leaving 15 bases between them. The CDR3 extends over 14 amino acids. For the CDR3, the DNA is TGCGCCAGCAGCCCTATGACAGGATCTTATGGCTACACCTTC. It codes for CASSPMTGSYGYTF.

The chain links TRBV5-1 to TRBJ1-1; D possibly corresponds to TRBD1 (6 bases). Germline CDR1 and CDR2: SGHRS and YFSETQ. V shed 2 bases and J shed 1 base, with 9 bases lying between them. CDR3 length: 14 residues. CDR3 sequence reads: CASSFLQGNTEAFF. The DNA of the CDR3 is TGCGCCAGCAGCTTCTTACAGGGGAACACTGAAGCTTTCTTT.

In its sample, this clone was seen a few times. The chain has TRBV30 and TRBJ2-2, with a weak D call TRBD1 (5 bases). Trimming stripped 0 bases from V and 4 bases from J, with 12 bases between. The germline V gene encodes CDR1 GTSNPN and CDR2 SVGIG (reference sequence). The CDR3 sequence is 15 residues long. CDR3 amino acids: CAWSVRAGFTGELFF. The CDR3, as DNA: TGTGCCTGGAGTGTTCGGGCAGGGTTCACCGGGGAGCTGTTTTTT.

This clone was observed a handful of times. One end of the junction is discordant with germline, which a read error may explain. The CDR3 DNA follows: TGCGCCAGCAGCCTCCAGGGTGGGGTGGGGCAGTACTTC. Residues: CASSLQGGVGQYF. This sequence joins TRBV5-4 and TRBJ2-7, with TRBD1 as a possible D gene (5 bases). The CDR3 is 13 amino acids. CDR1 SGHNT and CDR2 YYREEE come from the germline V gene (reference sequence).

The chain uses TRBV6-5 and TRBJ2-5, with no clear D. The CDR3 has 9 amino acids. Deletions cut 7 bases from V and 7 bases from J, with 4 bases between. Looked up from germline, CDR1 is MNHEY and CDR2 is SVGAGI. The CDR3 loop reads CASIRTQYF. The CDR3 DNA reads TGTGCCAGCATCCGGACCCAGTACTTC.

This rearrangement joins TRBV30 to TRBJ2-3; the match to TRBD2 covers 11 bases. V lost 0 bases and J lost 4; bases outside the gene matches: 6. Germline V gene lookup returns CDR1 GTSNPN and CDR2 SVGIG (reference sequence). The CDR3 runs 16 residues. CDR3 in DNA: TGTGCCTGGAGTGTACTTACTAGCGGGAGAGCAGATACGCAGTATTTT. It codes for CAWSVLTSGRADTQYF.

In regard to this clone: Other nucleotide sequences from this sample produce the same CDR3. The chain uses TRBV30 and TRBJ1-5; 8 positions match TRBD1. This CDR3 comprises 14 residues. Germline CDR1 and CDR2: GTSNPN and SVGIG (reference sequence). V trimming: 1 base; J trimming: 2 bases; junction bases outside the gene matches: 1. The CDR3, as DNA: TGTGCCTGGAGTGAGGGACAGGGCAATCAGCCCCAGCATTTT. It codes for CAWSEGQGNQPQHF.

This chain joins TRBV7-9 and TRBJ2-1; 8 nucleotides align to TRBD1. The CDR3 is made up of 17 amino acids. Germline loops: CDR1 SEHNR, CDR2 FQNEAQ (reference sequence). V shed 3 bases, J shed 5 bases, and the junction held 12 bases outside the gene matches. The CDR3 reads CASSFGGQGRLDNEQFF. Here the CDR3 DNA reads TGTGCCAGCAGCTTCGGCGGACAGGGTCGTTTAGACAATGAGCAGTTCTTC.

CDR3: CASSLDGGSYGYTF. Here the CDR3 DNA reads TGTGCCAGCAGCTTGGACGGCGGATCCTATGGCTACACCTTC. The chain employs TRBV5-4 and TRBJ1-2; D remains unclear. V was trimmed by 0 bases and J by 4 bases, leaving 10 bases between them. The germline CDR1 and CDR2 sequences are SGHNT and YYREEE (reference sequence). The CDR3 is 14 residues long.

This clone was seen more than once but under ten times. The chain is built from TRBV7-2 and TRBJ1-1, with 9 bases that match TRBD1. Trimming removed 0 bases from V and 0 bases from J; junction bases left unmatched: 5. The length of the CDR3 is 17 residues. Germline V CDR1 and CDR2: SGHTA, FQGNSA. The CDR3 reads CASSLAYRGRMNTEAFF. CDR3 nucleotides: TGTGCCAGCAGCTTAGCTTACAGGGGGCGGATGAACACTGAAGCTTTCTTT.

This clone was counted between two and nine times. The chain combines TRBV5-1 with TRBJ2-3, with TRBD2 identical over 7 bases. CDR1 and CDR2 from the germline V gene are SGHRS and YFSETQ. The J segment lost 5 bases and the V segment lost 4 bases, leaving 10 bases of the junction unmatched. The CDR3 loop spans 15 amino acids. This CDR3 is CASSRRAGLGDTQYF. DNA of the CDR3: TGCGCCAGCAGCCGACGAGCGGGGTTGGGAGATACGCAGTATTTT.

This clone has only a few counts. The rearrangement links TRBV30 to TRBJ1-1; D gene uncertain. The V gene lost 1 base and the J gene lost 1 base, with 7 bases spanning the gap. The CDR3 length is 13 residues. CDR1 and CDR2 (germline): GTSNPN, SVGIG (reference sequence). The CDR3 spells CAWSGDPNTEAFF. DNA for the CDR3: TGTGCCTGGAGTGGAGATCCGAACACTGAAGCTTTCTTT.

In DNA, the CDR3 is TGTGCCAGCAGCCAAGTCCTCGGTGAGCAGTTCTTC. This sequence encodes CASSQVLGEQFF. The rearrangement uses TRBV4-2 and TRBJ2-1, with no clear D. Germline V lookup: CDR1 LGHNA, CDR2 YNFKEQ. The CDR3 loop spans 12 amino acids. V lost 1 base and J lost 9, with 7 bases in between.

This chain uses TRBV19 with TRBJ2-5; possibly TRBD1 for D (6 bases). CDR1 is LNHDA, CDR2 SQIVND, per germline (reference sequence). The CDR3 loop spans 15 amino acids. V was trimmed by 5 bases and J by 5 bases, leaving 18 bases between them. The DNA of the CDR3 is TGTGCCAGTAGTGACGTCCAGGGGCCTGGGGAGACCCAGTACTTC. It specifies CASSDVQGPGETQYF. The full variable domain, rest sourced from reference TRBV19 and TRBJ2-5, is DGGITQSPKYLFRKEGQNVTLSCEQNLNHDAMYWYRQDPGQGLRLIYYSQIVNDFQKGDIAEGYSVSREKKESFPLTVTSAQKNPTAFYLCASSDVQGPGETQYFGPGTRLLVL.

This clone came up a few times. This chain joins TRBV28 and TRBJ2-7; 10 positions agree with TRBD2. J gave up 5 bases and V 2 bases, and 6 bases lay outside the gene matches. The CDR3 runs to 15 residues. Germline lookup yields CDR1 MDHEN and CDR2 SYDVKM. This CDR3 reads CASSLGAGGPHEQYF. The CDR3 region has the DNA TGTGCCAGCAGTTTAGGAGCGGGAGGGCCTCACGAGCAGTACTTC.

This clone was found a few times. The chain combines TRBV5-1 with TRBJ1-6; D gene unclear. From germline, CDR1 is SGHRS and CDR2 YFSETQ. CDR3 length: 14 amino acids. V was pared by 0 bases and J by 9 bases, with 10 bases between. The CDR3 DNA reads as TGCGCCAGCAGCTTGGCCGGTACCCCTTCACCCCTCCACTTT. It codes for CASSLAGTPSPLHF.

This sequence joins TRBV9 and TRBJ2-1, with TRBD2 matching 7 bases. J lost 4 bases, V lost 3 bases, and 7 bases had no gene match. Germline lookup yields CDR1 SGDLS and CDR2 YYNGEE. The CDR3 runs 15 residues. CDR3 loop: CASSAQRGPYNEQFF. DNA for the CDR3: TGTGCCAGCAGCGCCCAGCGGGGACCATACAATGAGCAGTTCTTC. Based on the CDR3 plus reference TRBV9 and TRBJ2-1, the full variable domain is DSGVTQTPKHLITATGQRVTLRCSPRSGDLSVYWYQQSLDQGLQFLIQYYNGEERAKGNILERFSAQQFPDLHSELNLSSLELGDSALYFCASSAQRGPYNEQFFGPGTRLTVL.

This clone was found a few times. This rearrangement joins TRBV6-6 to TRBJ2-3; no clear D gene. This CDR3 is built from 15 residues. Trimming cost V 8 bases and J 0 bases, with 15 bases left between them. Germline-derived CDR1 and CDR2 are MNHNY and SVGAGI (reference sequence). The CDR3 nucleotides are TGTGCCAGCCTTGATACCCAACGGAGCACAGATACGCAGTATTTT. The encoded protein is CASLDTQRSTDTQYF.